The T cell receptor beta chain described here comes from a study of PD-L1 blockade in urothelial cancer. Study summary: Patients, treated from about 2014 onward, received atezolizumab 1,200 mg intravenously every 3 weeks.

The assay was immunoSEQ multiplex PCR, and TCRdb's table has in-frame clones only and misses some. Of 30,000 to 40,000 clones in the sample, around 85% are singletons; the top ten hold approximately 16%. Time point described: pretreatment peripheral blood. Material: PBMCs, obtained around atezolizumab (anti-PD-L1) treatment. The sequence was obtained from a man aged 80 or over with urothelial cancer.

CDR3 loop: CASSGTGDTEAFF. CDR3 nucleotide sequence: TGTGCCAGTAGTGGGACAGGGGATACTGAAGCTTTCTTT. J is TRBJ1-1 and V is TRBV19; 10 bases map to TRBD1. Germline V gene sequence: CDR1 LNHDA, CDR2 SQIVND (reference sequence). V gave up 5 bases and J gave up 5 bases; unmatched junction bases: 2. CDR3 length: 13 residues.